This T cell receptor beta chain was sequenced for a study of CD8 T cells in ankylosing spondylitis. As to this clonotype: Its target is unknown.

Researchers built TCR beta libraries using quantitative 5'-RACE with molecular barcodes. TCRdb re-derived calls from the 5' RACE reads in MiXCR, one entry per CDR3 protein. The sample includes roughly 200,000 distinct CDR3 sequences, roughly 24% of them seen just once. In germline, CDR1 is DFQATT, CDR2 SNEGSKA (reference sequence). There are 15 residues in the CDR3. The ends lost 6 bases at V and 2 bases at J; junction bases unmatched: 10. Notes on the study in general: The clones that were linked to disease were reported to be significantly enriched in matched synovial fluid samples from ankylosing spondylitis patients. Blood of patients with ankylosing spondylitis appeared to be characterized by a TCR beta motif of about eight highly homologous variants.

The sequence was obtained from a male donor with ankylosing spondylitis or in good health (not recorded which). V usage is TRBV20-1 and J usage is TRBJ2-3; the match to TRBD2 covers 8 bases. Sequenced sample: blood, either unsorted or a sorted T cell fraction (not recorded which). The CDR3: CSANPGLVTTDTQYF. The DNA of the CDR3 is TGCAGTGCGAATCCGGGACTAGTGACCACAGATACGCAGTATTTT.